Below are 11 T cell receptor beta chains sequenced from a single sample in a study of cytomegalovirus exposure and HLA in healthy donors. The PCR used 60 Vbeta and 13 Jbeta primers. Sequencing used immunoSEQ multiplex PCR; TCRdb keeps in-frame clones, though not all of them. Found here are some 140,000 clones, approximately 85% of them singletons; the top ten hold roughly 7.7%. The sequenced sample consisted of PBMCs. Every receptor here comes from a woman aged 50 to 60 in good health and CMV-seropositive.

The J gene is TRBJ2-1, the V gene TRBV5-1, with TRBD2 matching 11 bases. Germline V gene sequence: CDR1 SGHRS, CDR2 YFSETQ. Trimming took 8 bases from V and 6 from J; bases not matched to a gene: 19. CDR3 size: 18 residues. CDR3 coding DNA: TGCGCCAGAGACGAACGGGGGGAACTAGCGGGGGCCTCCAATGAGCAGTTCTTC. This translates into CARDERGELAGASNEQFF.

The rearrangement links TRBV2 to TRBJ2-7, with D perhaps TRBD1 (6 bases). The V gene lost 7 bases and the J gene lost 1 base, with 14 bases spanning the gap. The germline V gene has CDR1 SNHLY and CDR2 FYNNEI. CDR3 size: 14 residues. CDR3 sequence reads: CASILQGMSYEQYF. The CDR3 region has the DNA TGTGCCAGCATCCTACAGGGAATGTCCTACGAGCAGTACTTC.

This chain joins TRBV7-2 and TRBJ2-5; tentative D call: TRBD1 (5 bases). CDR1 is SGHTA, CDR2 FQGNSA, per germline. The V end was cut by 2 bases, the J end by 2 bases, with 12 bases between. The CDR3 extends over 15 amino acids. The chain's CDR3 is CASSLWGRAQETQYF. CDR3 DNA: TGTGCCAGCAGCTTATGGGGCAGGGCACAAGAGACCCAGTACTTC. Full variable domain (rest looked up from reference TRBV7-2 and TRBJ2-5): GAGVSQSPSNKVTEKGKDVELRCDPISGHTALYWYRQSLGQGLEFLIYFQGNSAPDKSGLPSDRFSAERTGGSVSTLTIQRTQQEDSAVYLCASSLWGRAQETQYFGPGTRLLVL.

The chain recombines TRBV28 with TRBJ1-2; 9 bases map to TRBD1. The germline CDR1 and CDR2 sequences are MDHEN and SYDVKM. This CDR3 has 14 amino acids. Germline trimming cut 6 bases from V and 3 bases from J; bases unmatched to any gene: 5. In DNA form, the CDR3 reads TGTGCCAGCAGGACCGGGACAGGGTACTATGGCTACACCTTC. This codes for CASRTGTGYYGYTF.

This chain joins TRBV7-9 and TRBJ1-1, with 7 bases matching TRBD1. The CDR3 loop spans 16 amino acids. The germline CDR1 and CDR2 sequences are SEHNR and FQNEAQ (reference sequence). Unmatched junction bases numbered 7, after V lost 2 bases and J lost 1 base. The CDR3 bases are TGTGCCAGCAGCTTACTAGGGGGCAAGGGGAACACTGAAGCTTTCTTT. Its protein product is CASSLLGGKGNTEAFF.

The CDR3 nucleotides read TGTGCCATCACCCCTAGCGGTTCCTACGAGCAGTACTTC. It encodes CAITPSGSYEQYF. The V gene is TRBV10-3, the J gene TRBJ2-7; 7 bases line up with TRBD2. Per the germline V gene, CDR1 is ENHRY and CDR2 is SYGVKD. The CDR3 has 13 residues. V lost 7 bases to trimming and J lost 1 base; unmatched junction nucleotides: 4.

The V gene is TRBV12-5, the J gene TRBJ2-2, with D possibly TRBD2 on 5 matching bases. In germline, CDR1 is LGHNT, CDR2 FRNRAP. With 5 bases removed from V and 5 bases from J, the gap between germline ends came to 18 bases. This CDR3 is 16 amino acids long. The CDR3 DNA is TGTGCTAGTGGTGGGGAGTCCGCGGTGGGGACCGGGGAGCTGTTTTTT. Its translation is CASGGESAVGTGELFF. Full variable domain (missing parts from reference TRBV12-5 and TRBJ2-2): DARVTQTPRHKVTEMGQEVTMRCQPILGHNTVFWYRQTMMQGLELLAYFRNRAPLDDSGMPKDRFSAEMPDATLATLKIQPSEPRDSAVYFCASGGESAVGTGELFFGEGSRLTVL.

This chain joins TRBV28 and TRBJ2-7, with 8 bases that match TRBD1. V gave up 8 bases and J gave up 3 bases; unmatched junction bases: 12. The germline gives CDR1 MDHEN, CDR2 SYDVKM. CDR3 size: 15 residues. This CDR3 reads CASGPSGTGFYEQYF. CDR3 bases: TGTGCCAGCGGACCGTCGGGGACAGGCTTCTACGAGCAGTACTTC.

The chain couples TRBV14 to TRBJ1-6; a weak D match, TRBD1 (5 bases). This CDR3 contains 12 residues. Trimming took 0 bases from V and 16 from J, leaving 10 bases between them. The germline CDR1 and CDR2 sequences are SGHDN and FVKESK. The CDR3 loop is CASSQEEGKLHF. The CDR3 DNA reads as TGTGCCAGCAGCCAAGAGGAGGGGAAACTCCACTTT. Complete variable domain (other parts from reference TRBV14 and TRBJ1-6): EAGVTQFPSHSVIEKGQTVTLRCDPISGHDNLYWYRRVMGKEIKFLLHFVKESKQDESGMPNNRFLAERTGGTYSTLKVQPAELEDSGVYFCASSQEEGKLHFGNGTRLTVT.

This chain uses TRBV5-6 with TRBJ1-3, with D perhaps TRBD1 (5 bases). The CDR3 has 14 residues. V lost 4 bases and J 1 base, leaving 9 bases between the germline ends. CDR1 is SGHDT, CDR2 YYEEEE, per germline. The CDR3 region is CASSPRGSGNTIYF. The CDR3 nucleotides read TGTGCCAGCAGCCCTAGGGGATCTGGAAACACCATATATTTT.

The chain recombines TRBV10-3 with TRBJ2-5, with D maybe TRBD1 (5 bases). The J call is in doubt because the DNA end fits TRBJ2-7 better. The CDR3 is made up of 13 amino acids. Looked up from germline, CDR1 is ENHRY and CDR2 is SYGVKD. Written as DNA, the CDR3 is TGTGCCATCAAGGCGGACACAACCTACGAGCAGTACTTC. This translates into CAIKADTTYEQYF.